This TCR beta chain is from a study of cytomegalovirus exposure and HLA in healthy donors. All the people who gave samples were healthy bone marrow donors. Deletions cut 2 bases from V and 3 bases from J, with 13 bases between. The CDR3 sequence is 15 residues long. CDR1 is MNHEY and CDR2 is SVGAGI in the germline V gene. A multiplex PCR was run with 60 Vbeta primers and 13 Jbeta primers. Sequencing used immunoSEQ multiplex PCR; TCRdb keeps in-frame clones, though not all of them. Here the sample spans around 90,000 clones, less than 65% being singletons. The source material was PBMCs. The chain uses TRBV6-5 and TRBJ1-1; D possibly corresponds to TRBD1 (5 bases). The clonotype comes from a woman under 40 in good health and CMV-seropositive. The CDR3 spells CASSYGGQGDTEAFF. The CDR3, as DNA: TGTGCCAGCAGTTACGGAGGGCAGGGTGACACTGAAGCTTTCTTT.